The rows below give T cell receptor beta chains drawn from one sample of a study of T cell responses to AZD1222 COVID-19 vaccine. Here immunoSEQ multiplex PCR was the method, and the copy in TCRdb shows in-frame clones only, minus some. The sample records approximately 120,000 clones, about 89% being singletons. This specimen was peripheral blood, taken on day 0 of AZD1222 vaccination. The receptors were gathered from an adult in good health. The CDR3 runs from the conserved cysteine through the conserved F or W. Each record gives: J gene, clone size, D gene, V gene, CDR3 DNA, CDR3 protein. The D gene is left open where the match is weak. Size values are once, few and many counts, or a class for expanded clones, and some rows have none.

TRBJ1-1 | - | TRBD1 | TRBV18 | TGTGCCAGCTCACAAACCGGGACAGTCACTGAAGCTTTCTTT | CASSQTGTVTEAFF
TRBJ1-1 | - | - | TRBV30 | TGTGCCTGGAGTGGACAGGTCAACACTGAAGCTTTCTTT | CAWSGQVNTEAFF
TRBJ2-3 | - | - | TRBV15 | TGTGCCACCAGCAGAGGTGGCAGCACAGATACGCAGTATTTT | CATSRGGSTDTQYF
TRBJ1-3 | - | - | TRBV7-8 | TGTGCCAGAACAAGTAAGGGAAACACCATATATTTT | CARTSKGNTIYF
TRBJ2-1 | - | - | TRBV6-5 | TGTGCCACAGAACGAACCGGGGGTGAGCAGTTCTTC | CATERTGGEQFF
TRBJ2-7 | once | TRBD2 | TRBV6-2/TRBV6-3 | TGTGCCAGCAGTCTTAGCGGGAGCTCCTACGAGCAGTACTTC | CASSLSGSSYEQYF
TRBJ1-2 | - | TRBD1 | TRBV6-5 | TGTGCCAGCAGTTTTCGGACAGGGGGAAGCTACACCTTC | CASSFRTGGSYTF
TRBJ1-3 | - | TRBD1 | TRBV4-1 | TGCGCCAGCAGCCAAGTTCCACGACAGGGGTTAAACACCATATATTTT | CASSQVPRQGLNTIYF
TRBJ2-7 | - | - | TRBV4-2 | TGTGCCAGCAGCCAGTCGACAGGAACCTACGAGCAGTACTTC | CASSQSTGTYEQYF
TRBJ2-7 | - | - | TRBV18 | TGTGCCAGCTCACCTTACAGGGCGGACGAGCAGTACTTC | CASSPYRADEQYF
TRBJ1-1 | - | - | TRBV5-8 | TGTGCCAGCAGCTACCAGCTAGGCACTGAAGCTTTCTTT | CASSYQLGTEAFF
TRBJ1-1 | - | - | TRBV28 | TGTGCCAGCCGGGGGGGTACCTCAGTCACTGAAGCTTTCTTT | CASRGGTSVTEAFF
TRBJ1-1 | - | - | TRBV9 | TGTGCCAGCAGCGTAGCTGGGGGAGGGAACACTGAAGCTTTCTTT | CASSVAGGGNTEAFF
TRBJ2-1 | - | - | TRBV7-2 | TGTGCCAGCAGCTTAGCGGGGGACTCCTACAATGAGCAGTTCTTC | CASSLAGDSYNEQFF
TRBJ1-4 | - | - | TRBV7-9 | TGTGCCAGCAGCTTATCTGTTAGCGATCCTAATGAAAAACTGTTTTTT | CASSLSVSDPNEKLFF
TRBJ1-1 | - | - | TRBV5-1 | TGCGCCAGCAGCTTGGCTGGGACGGGGTCAGGCACTGAAGCTTTCTTT | CASSLAGTGSGTEAFF
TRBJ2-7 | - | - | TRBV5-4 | TGTGCCAGCAGCTTGTCTGGCTACGGCAGTTACGAGCAGTACTTC | CASSLSGYGSYEQYF
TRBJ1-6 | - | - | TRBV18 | TGTGCCAGCTCGCCCAGGGCGCTGAACAGGGACCAAAGTTCACCCCTCCACTTT | CASSPRALNRDQSSPLHF
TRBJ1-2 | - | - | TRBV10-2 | TGCGCCAGCAGTGAAACAGGGTTCGGCTATGGCTACACCTTC | CASSETGFGYGYTF
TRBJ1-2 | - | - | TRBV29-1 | TGCAGCGTTGAGGACCTTGGCTACACCTTC | CSVEDLGYTF
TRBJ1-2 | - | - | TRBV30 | TGTGCCTGGAGTGGTACCGAGTGGTACAGGGCTTTTGGCTACACCTTC | CAWSGTEWYRAFGYTF
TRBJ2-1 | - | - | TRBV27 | TGTGCCAGTGGCTTGGCGGGCTGGGACAATGAGCAGTTCTTC | CASGLAGWDNEQFF
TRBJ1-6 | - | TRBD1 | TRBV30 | TGTGCCTGGACCGGGACAGGGGGTCCACCCCTCCACTTT | CAWTGTGGPPLHF
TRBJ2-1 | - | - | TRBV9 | TGTGCCAGCAGCGTGGGGGAGCAGTTCTTC | CASSVGEQFF
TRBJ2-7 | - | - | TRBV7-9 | TGTGCCAGCAGCTTATCCGCCTCCTACGAGCAGTACTTC | CASSLSASYEQYF
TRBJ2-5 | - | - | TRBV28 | TGTGCCAGCAGTTCGGGGCGGAGGAGGGTAGGGGAGACCCAGTACTTC | CASSSGRRRVGETQYF
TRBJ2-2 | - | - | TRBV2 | TGTGCCAGCAGTGAACAAGGCTCCGACACCGGGGAGCTGTTTTTT | CASSEQGSDTGELFF
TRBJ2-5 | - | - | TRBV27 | TGTGCCAGCAGTTCGGGACTTCTAGGGGAGACCCAGTACTTC | CASSSGLLGETQYF
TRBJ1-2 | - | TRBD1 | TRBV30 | TGTGCCTGGAGTGTAGGGGACAGGGGTGGCTACACCTTC | CAWSVGDRGGYTF
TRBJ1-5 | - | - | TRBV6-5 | TGTGCCAGCAGTCCCCGGGTCGGGAATCAGCCCCAGCATTTT | CASSPRVGNQPQHF
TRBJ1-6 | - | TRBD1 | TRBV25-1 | TGTGCCAGCAGTGAAACAGGGGCCCAAGGCGCACCCCTCCACTTT | CASSETGAQGAPLHF
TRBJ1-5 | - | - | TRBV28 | TGTGCCAGCACCCTCTTGGGCCAGCCCCAGCATTTT | CASTLLGQPQHF
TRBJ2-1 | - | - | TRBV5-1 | TGCGCCAGCAGCCCGGGGACTCAAGGTATATACAATGAGCAGTTCTTC | CASSPGTQGIYNEQFF
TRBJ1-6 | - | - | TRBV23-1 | TGCGCCAGCAGTCAAACGACGCACAGTAACCCAACCGACTATAATTCACCCCTCCACTTT | CASSQTTHSNPTDYNSPLHF
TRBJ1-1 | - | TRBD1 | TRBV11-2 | TGTGCCAGCAGCAGACAGGGGGGGACTGAAGCTTTCTTT | CASSRQGGTEAFF
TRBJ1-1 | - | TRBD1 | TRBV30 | TGTGCCTGGAGCCACAGGGGTTACACTGAAGCTTTCTTT | CAWSHRGYTEAFF
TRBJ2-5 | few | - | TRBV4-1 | TGCGCCAGCAGCCTGACAGTCCAAGAGACCCAGTACTTC | CASSLTVQETQYF
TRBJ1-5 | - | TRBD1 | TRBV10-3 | TGTGCCATCAGTGAGGAGGGCACAGGGGGTGATCAGCCCCAGCATTTT | CAISEEGTGGDQPQHF
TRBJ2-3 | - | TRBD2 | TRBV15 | TGTGCCACCAAAGCGGGGGGGCCGGTCACAGATACGCAGTATTTT | CATKAGGPVTDTQYF
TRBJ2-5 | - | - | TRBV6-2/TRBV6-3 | TGTGCCAGCAGTTACTCCCAGGGGTTCCAAGAGACCCAGTACTTC | CASSYSQGFQETQYF
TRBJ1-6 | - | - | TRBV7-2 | TGTGCCAGCAGCTTAGATACAGGGAGTTCACCCCTCCACTTT | CASSLDTGSSPLHF
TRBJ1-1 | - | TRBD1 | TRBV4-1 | TGCGCCAGCAGCCAAGTAGGTCGGACAGGGGCTAAAGAAACTGAAGCTTTCTTT | CASSQVGRTGAKETEAFF
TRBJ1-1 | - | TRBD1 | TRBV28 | TGTGCCAGCAGTTTCATGCAGGGGGCTGCTTTCTTT | CASSFMQGAAFF
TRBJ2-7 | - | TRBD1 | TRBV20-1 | TGCAGTGCTAGTCAGGGGGAAGGATACGAGCAGTACTTC | CSASQGEGYEQYF